This TCR beta chain is from a study of T cells in Graves' hyperthyroidism and ophthalmopathy. CDR1 is KGHDR and CDR2 is SFDVKD in the germline V gene. The CDR3 has 14 residues. The ends were cut back, 3 bases at V and 4 bases at J, with 8 bases in the middle. Regions amplified from RNA transcripts were the TCR beta CDR3 regions. The TCR CDR3 was amplified in a first-round RT-PCR using the HTBI primer set. TCRdb reanalysed the multiplex PCR reads using MiXCR and keeps one entry per CDR3 protein. The repertoire has about 700,000 distinct CDR3 sequences, 11% to 15% of them found once; the top ten carry roughly 10%.

The TCR sequence derives from a woman aged 18-29 years with Graves' hyperthyroidism. The gene calls are TRBV24-1 and TRBJ2-2; D unresolved. The sample comprised blood. The CDR3 DNA reads as TGTGCCACCAGTGATGTCCGCAGCACCGGGGAGCTGTTTTTT. It yields the protein CATSDVRSTGELFF.